The next 29 T cell receptor beta chains were all read from a single sample in a study of T cell responses to AZD1222 COVID-19 vaccine. Sequencing was performed with immunoSEQ multiplex PCR; in TCRdb, only in-frame clones are kept and a portion is missing. Of approximately 120,000 clones in the sample, about 88% were seen once. The sample consisted of peripheral blood, taken 28 days after the second AZD1222 dose. These receptors originate from an adult who received the AZD1222 COVID-19 vaccine.

This chain uses TRBV27 with TRBJ1-5; D is ambiguous. This CDR3 has 13 residues. V lost 6 bases to trimming and J lost 9 bases, with 15 bases between them. Germline lookup yields CDR1 MNHEY and CDR2 SMNVEV (reference sequence). The CDR3 DNA follows: TGTGCCAGCAGCACGGAGCAGCGGCGGCCCCAGCATTTT. Residues: CASSTEQRRPQHF.

As to this clone: Other DNA sequences from this sample encode an identical CDR3 as well. The genes are TRBV18 and TRBJ2-7, with 8 bases lining up with TRBD1. Per the germline V gene, CDR1 is KGHSH and CDR2 is LQKENI. V trimming: 6 bases; J trimming: 4 bases; junction bases outside the gene matches: 8. This CDR3 region has 14 residues. The CDR3 protein is CASSPRTGKYEQYF. The CDR3 DNA sequence: TGTGCCAGCTCCCCTAGGACAGGGAAATACGAGCAGTACTTC.

V and J are TRBV21-1 and TRBJ2-7; the table's D gene call, TRBD1, was not cross checked with the DNA. TRBV21-1 is flagged as a pseudogene. The CDR3 runs to 14 residues. The CDR3 loop is CASVHLQGAYEQYF. In DNA, the CDR3 is TGTGCCAGCGTCCATTTGCAGGGGGCCTACGAGCAGTACTTC.

V is TRBV6-5 and J is TRBJ2-2, with a tentative D call TRBD1 (6 bases). From germline, CDR1 is MNHEY and CDR2 SVGAGI. The CDR3 sequence is 13 residues long. The V end lost 5 bases, the J end lost 5 bases, and 9 bases lay between the germline ends. The CDR3 sequence: CASSTQGTGELFF. Here the CDR3 DNA reads TGTGCCAGCAGTACACAGGGTACCGGGGAGCTGTTTTTT.

V usage is TRBV18 and J usage is TRBJ1-1; TRBD1 is a possible D gene (5 bases). With 3 bases removed from V and 4 bases from J, the gap between germline ends came to 12 bases. The CDR3 sequence is 14 residues long. CDR1 and CDR2 (germline): KGHSH, LQKENI. The CDR3 DNA reads as TGTGCCAGCTCACCCGGCGGGGGGTTCACTGAAGCTTTCTTT. Its translation: CASSPGGGFTEAFF. Together with reference TRBV18 and TRBJ1-1, the CDR3 gives the full variable domain: NAGVMQNPRHLVRRRGQEARLRCSPMKGHSHVYWYRQLPEEGLKFMVYLQKENIIDESGMPKERFSAEFPKEGPSILRIQQVVRGDSAAYFCASSPGGGFTEAFFGQGTRLTVV.

This clone was observed a few times. This chain joins TRBV29-1 and TRBJ1-1; D remains unclear. Between the trimmed V and J ends, which lost 5 bases and 1 base, there was a span of 11 bases. Germline V CDR1 and CDR2: SQVTM, ANQGSEA. The CDR3 has 13 residues. CDR3 in DNA: TGCAGCGTTAGGAACTTCCGGAACACTGAAGCTTTCTTT. This sequence encodes CSVRNFRNTEAFF.

This chain uses TRBV19 with TRBJ1-2; D is undetermined. Germline V gives CDR1 LNHDA, CDR2 SQIVND (reference sequence). V was shortened by 0 bases and J by 6 bases, with 14 bases between the two germline ends. The CDR3 contains 15 residues. This CDR3 is CASSIDRGKSDGYTF. CDR3 nucleotides: TGTGCCAGTAGTATAGATCGAGGTAAATCGGATGGCTACACCTTC.

This chain uses TRBV30 with TRBJ1-1; no clear D gene. V lost 0 bases to trimming and J lost 0 bases, with 14 bases between them. The CDR3 spans 16 residues. In germline, CDR1 is GTSNPN, CDR2 SVGIG (reference sequence). CDR3 sequence: CAWSVGQKYMNTEAFF. In DNA form, the CDR3 reads TGTGCCTGGAGTGTAGGCCAGAAATACATGAACACTGAAGCTTTCTTT.

The chain combines TRBV18 with TRBJ1-6; D may be TRBD1 (6 bases). The V gene lost 6 bases and the J gene lost 3 bases, with 21 bases spanning the gap. This CDR3 comprises 18 residues. The germline V gene has CDR1 KGHSH and CDR2 LQKENI. The CDR3 DNA reads TGTGCCAGCTCGCCCGCTTTAGGAGGGGGAGACTATAATTCACCCCTCCACTTT. It codes for CASSPALGGGDYNSPLHF.

V is TRBV5-6 and J is TRBJ1-1; D call uncertain. The V end was cut by 4 bases, the J end by 1 base, with 14 bases between. The germline CDR1 and CDR2 sequences are SGHDT and YYEEEE. There are 15 residues in the CDR3. The CDR3 bases are TGTGCCAGCAGCCCTTGGTTCCGGGGGAACACTGAAGCTTTCTTT. Translating gives CASSPWFRGNTEAFF.

The CDR3 nucleotides read TGTGCCAGCAGCATACAGGGAACCACCGGGGAGCTGTTTTTT. Residues: CASSIQGTTGELFF. This rearrangement joins TRBV6-5 to TRBJ2-2; weak D call: TRBD1 (6 bases). The ends were cut back, 6 bases at V and 4 bases at J, with 12 bases in the middle. The germline CDR1 and CDR2 sequences are MNHEY and SVGAGI. CDR3 length: 14 residues.

This clone was detected once. The V call is TRBV7-3, the J call TRBJ1-1; 9 nucleotides align to TRBD1. V was clipped by 5 bases and J by 7 bases; unmatched bases: 5. Per the germline V gene, CDR1 is SGHTA and CDR2 is FQGTGA. This CDR3 is 13 amino acids long. The CDR3 sequence: CASSPGQGREAFF. The CDR3 DNA is TGTGCCAGCAGCCCAGGACAGGGGCGTGAAGCTTTCTTT.

This sequence joins TRBV15 and TRBJ2-1; D is ambiguous. CDR1 and CDR2 from the germline V gene are LNHNV and YYDKDF (reference sequence). The CDR3 is 13 amino acids. Trimming took off 0 bases at V and 8 bases at J, with 8 bases between the two ends. Here the CDR3 DNA reads TGTGCCACCAGCAGAGATAACCGCGATGAGCAGTTCTTC. The encoded protein is CATSRDNRDEQFF.

The CDR3 sequence: CASGLVQGSNQPQHF. CDR3 coding DNA: TGTGCTAGTGGTTTGGTCCAGGGGAGCAATCAGCCCCAGCATTTT. The chain uses TRBV12-5 and TRBJ1-5, with TRBD1 as a possible D gene (6 bases). V was clipped by 0 bases and J by 1 base, with 7 bases between them. The germline gives CDR1 LGHNT, CDR2 FRNRAP. The CDR3 runs 15 residues.

The gene calls are TRBV23-1 and TRBJ1-5, with 7 nucleotides matching TRBD1. TRBV23-1 is an ORF; its function is uncertain. The V segment lost 1 base and the J segment 2 bases; nucleotides outside the gene matches: 20. The CDR3 is 21 amino acids. The CDR3 protein is CASSQLPFSAARGPGNQPQHF. CDR3 DNA sequence: TGCGCCAGCAGTCAATTGCCCTTCTCGGCTGCAAGGGGGCCGGGCAATCAGCCCCAGCATTTT.

This clone was recorded once. The rearrangement joins TRBV5-6 to TRBJ1-2, with D unclear. This CDR3 spans 14 amino acids. Germline CDR1 reads SGHDT; CDR2 reads YYEEEE. V was pared by 0 bases and J by 4 bases, with 10 bases between. The CDR3 coding sequence is TGTGCCAGCAGCTTGGTAGAGCTCCCCTATGGCTACACCTTC. Translated, it gives CASSLVELPYGYTF.

This sequence joins TRBV4-1 and TRBJ2-7, with 7 bases lining up with TRBD1. The V gene's germline CDR1 is MGHRA and CDR2 YSYEKL. V trimming: 4 bases; J trimming: 0 bases; junction bases outside the gene matches: 9. CDR3 length: 16 residues. CDR3 nucleotide sequence: TGCGCCAGCAGCCGAGCGACGGACAGGAACTCCTACGAGCAGTACTTC. Translation: CASSRATDRNSYEQYF.

A single count supports this clone. The chain combines TRBV11-3 with TRBJ2-2, with D unresolved. The V gene's germline CDR1 is SGHNT and CDR2 YENEEA. The V end was cut by 1 base, the J end by 3 bases, with 9 bases between. The CDR3 is 15 amino acids. The CDR3 nucleotides read TGTGCCAGCAGCTTAGGATCGGGTTACACCGGGGAGCTGTTTTTT. Amino acids: CASSLGSGYTGELFF.

This clone was seen a handful of times. This chain uses TRBV11-3 with TRBJ2-1; 11 bases are a match to TRBD2. Germline CDR1 and CDR2: SGHNT and YENEEA. V shed 5 bases, J shed 8 bases, and the junction held 14 bases outside the gene matches. The CDR3 runs to 17 residues. CDR3 protein: CASSPSRASGRYDEQFF. DNA of the CDR3: TGTGCCAGCAGCCCGAGTAGGGCTAGCGGGAGGTACGATGAGCAGTTCTTC.

The J gene is TRBJ2-1, the V gene TRBV6-6; TRBD2 might be the D (6 bases). In germline, CDR1 is MNHNY, CDR2 SVGAGI (reference sequence). V lost 4 bases, J lost 6 bases, and 16 bases lay in between. The CDR3 runs to 15 residues. This chain's CDR3 is CASSSHSGWGNEQFF. CDR3 nucleotides: TGTGCCAGCAGTTCTCATAGCGGTTGGGGCAATGAGCAGTTCTTC.

The rearrangement links TRBV10-3 to TRBJ2-1; D is uncertain. This CDR3 contains 13 residues. The germline V gene has CDR1 ENHRY and CDR2 SYGVKD. With 0 bases removed from V and 11 bases from J, the gap between germline ends came to 11 bases. CDR3 in amino acids: CAISESEESQQFF. The CDR3 nucleotides read TGTGCCATCAGTGAGTCAGAGGAAAGCCAGCAGTTCTTC.

The V gene is TRBV4-3, the J gene TRBJ1-1; no clear D gene. Germline V CDR1 and CDR2: LGHNA, YSLEER. This CDR3 has 15 residues. V was cut by 0 bases and J by 3 bases, with 11 bases left in between. The CDR3 bases are TGCGCCAGCAGCCAAGATCGCTCGGGGTACACTGAAGCTTTCTTT. It yields the protein CASSQDRSGYTEAFF.

The chain employs TRBV5-8 and TRBJ1-2; 9 bases line up with TRBD1. Germline V gives CDR1 SGHTS, CDR2 YDEGEE. The CDR3 length is 12 residues. J lost 6 bases, V lost 5 bases, and 2 bases had no gene match. The CDR3 sequence is CASRRDRDGYTF. The CDR3 region has the DNA TGTGCCAGCAGACGGGACAGGGATGGCTACACCTTC.

This chain joins TRBV6-1 and TRBJ1-2; unclear D gene. The germline gives CDR1 MNHNS, CDR2 SASEGT. The CDR3 loop spans 15 amino acids. The germline V and J ends were trimmed by 0 bases and 3 bases, with 11 bases remaining between them. CDR3 coding DNA: TGTGCCAGCAGTGAAGCGCGTGACCTCCACTATGGCTACACCTTC. Its protein is CASSEARDLHYGYTF.

The V and J genes are TRBV7-2 and TRBJ1-1; D unclear. The CDR3 extends over 15 amino acids. The V gene lost 3 bases and the J gene lost 1 base, with 12 bases spanning the gap. In germline, CDR1 is SGHTA, CDR2 FQGNSA. The CDR3 loop is CASSFRGRQNTEAFF. The CDR3 DNA sequence: TGTGCCAGCAGCTTCCGAGGGCGGCAGAACACTGAAGCTTTCTTT.

The chain recombines TRBV2 with TRBJ2-1; 7 bases are a match to TRBD1. V dropped 8 bases and J dropped 3; count of bases not matched to a gene: 7. CDR1 and CDR2 from the germline V gene are SNHLY and FYNNEI. The CDR3 runs to 14 residues. CDR3 amino acids: CASLQGSYYNEQFF. In DNA, the CDR3 is TGTGCCAGCCTACAGGGGTCCTACTACAATGAGCAGTTCTTC.

The chain carries TRBV18 and TRBJ2-5; the D is unclear. Trimming left V 0 bases short and J 4 bases short, with 9 bases between. The length of the CDR3 is 14 residues. The V gene's germline CDR1 is KGHSH and CDR2 LQKENI. CDR3 protein: CASSPPGSPETQYF. The CDR3 bases are TGTGCCAGCTCACCACCAGGGTCGCCAGAGACCCAGTACTTC.

The V gene is TRBV6-5, the J gene TRBJ2-3; D gene unclear. The CDR3 covers 13 residues. Germline-derived CDR1 and CDR2 are MNHEY and SVGAGI. Trimming took off 9 bases at V and 5 bases at J, with 15 bases between the two ends. The CDR3 region has the DNA TGTGCCAGTGTGGGTATCTTGGAAGATACGCAGTATTTT. Protein sequence: CASVGILEDTQYF.

The chain employs TRBV6-5 and TRBJ1-1; D uncertain. V shed 0 bases and J shed 0 bases, with 5 bases lying between them. The CDR3 consists of 14 residues. Germline V CDR1 and CDR2: MNHEY, SVGAGI. The CDR3 protein is CASSYSRLNTEAFF. The CDR3 region has the DNA TGTGCCAGCAGTTACTCAAGGTTGAACACTGAAGCTTTCTTT.